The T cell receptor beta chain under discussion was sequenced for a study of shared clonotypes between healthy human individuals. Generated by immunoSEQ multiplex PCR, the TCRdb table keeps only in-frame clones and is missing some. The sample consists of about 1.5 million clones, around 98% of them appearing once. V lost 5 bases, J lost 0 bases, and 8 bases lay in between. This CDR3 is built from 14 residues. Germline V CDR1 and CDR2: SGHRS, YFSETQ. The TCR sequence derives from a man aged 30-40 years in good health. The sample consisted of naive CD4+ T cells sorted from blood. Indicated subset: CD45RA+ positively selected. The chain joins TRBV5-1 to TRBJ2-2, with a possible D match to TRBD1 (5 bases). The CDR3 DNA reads TGCGCCAGCAGACAGGCGGCGAACACCGGGGAGCTGTTTTTT. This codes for CASRQAANTGELFF.